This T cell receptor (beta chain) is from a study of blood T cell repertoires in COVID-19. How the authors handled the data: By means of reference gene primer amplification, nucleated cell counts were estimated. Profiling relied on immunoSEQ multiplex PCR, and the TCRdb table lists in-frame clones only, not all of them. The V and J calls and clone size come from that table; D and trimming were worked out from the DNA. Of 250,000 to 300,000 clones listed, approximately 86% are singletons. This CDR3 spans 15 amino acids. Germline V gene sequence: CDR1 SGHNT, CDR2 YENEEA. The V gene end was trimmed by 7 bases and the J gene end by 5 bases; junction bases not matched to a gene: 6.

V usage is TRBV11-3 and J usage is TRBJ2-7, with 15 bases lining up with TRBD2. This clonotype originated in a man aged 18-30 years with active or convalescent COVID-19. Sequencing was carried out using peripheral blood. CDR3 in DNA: TGTGCCAGCAATTACGGGACTAGCGGGAGGAACGAGCAGTACTTC. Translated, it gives CASNYGTSGRNEQYF.